This note documents a single TCR beta chain sequence. Its antigen is as yet unknown. This sample is drawn from a study of OX40 agonist ivuxolimab in advanced cancers. In the study overall: Ivuxolimab was administered intravenously to patients at 0.01 to 10 mg/kg every 2 weeks.

The CDR3 is 14 residues long. Deletions cut 3 bases from V and 6 bases from J, with 14 bases between. Per germline, CDR1 LNHDA and CDR2 SQIVND (reference sequence). General study results and limits: Normalized T-cell clonal expansion was also low in some nonresponders. Dosing at 0.1 to 3.0 mg/kg was accompanied by clonal expansion of CD4+ and CD8+ blood T cells by week 6.

Blood sampling took place at baseline, cycle 4 day 1, and cycle 7 day 1. Here immunoSEQ multiplex PCR was the method, and the copy in TCRdb shows in-frame clones only, minus some. Of 55,000 to 65,000 clones in the sample, 80% to 90% are singletons; the top ten hold 1.9%. The TCR sequence derives from an adult with an advanced solid tumor such as melanoma, head and neck, liver or kidney cancer. The chain employs TRBV19 and TRBJ1-2, with D maybe TRBD1 (6 bases). The source was CD4+ or CD8+ T cells sorted from blood, collected in a trial of the OX40 agonist ivuxolimab. CDR3 coding DNA: TGTGCCAGTAGTATCGGTCAGGGGATGAATGGCTACACCTTC. This translates into CASSIGQGMNGYTF.